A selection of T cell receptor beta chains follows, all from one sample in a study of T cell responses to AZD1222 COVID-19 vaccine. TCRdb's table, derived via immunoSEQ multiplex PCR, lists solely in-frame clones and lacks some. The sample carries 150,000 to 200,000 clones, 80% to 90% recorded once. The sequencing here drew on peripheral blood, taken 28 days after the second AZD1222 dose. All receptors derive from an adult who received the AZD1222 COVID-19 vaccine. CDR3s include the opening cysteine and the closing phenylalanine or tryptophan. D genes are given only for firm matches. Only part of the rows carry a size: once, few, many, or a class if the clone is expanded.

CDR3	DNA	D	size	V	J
CASSDRTLREAFF	TGTGCCAGCAGTGATCGGACCCTACGTGAAGCTTTCTTT	-	-	TRBV25-1	TRBJ1-1
CASSVGGQYSGNTIYF	TGTGCCAGCAGCGTAGGAGGGCAGTACTCTGGAAACACCATATATTTT	-	-	TRBV9	TRBJ1-3
CASRLQGRDTEAFF	TGTGCCAGCAGATTACAGGGAAGGGACACTGAAGCTTTCTTT	-	-	TRBV2	TRBJ1-1
CASSPPRTSLPYEQYF	TGTGCCAGCAGCCCCCCAAGGACTAGTTTACCCTACGAGCAGTACTTC	TRBD2	-	TRBV5-4	TRBJ2-7
CASSYSQGVKTQYF	TGTGCCAGCAGTTACTCCCAGGGGGTAAAGACCCAGTACTTC	TRBD1	-	TRBV6-5	TRBJ2-5
CASLETGWRGYTF	TGTGCCAGCCTCGAAACAGGGTGGCGTGGCTACACCTTC	-	-	TRBV19	TRBJ1-2
CASSGTGLNTEAFF	TGCGCCAGCAGTGGAACAGGCTTGAACACTGAAGCTTTCTTT	-	once	TRBV5-1	TRBJ1-1
CSVGTPGGNYGYTF	TGCAGCGTTGGGACTCCTGGCGGTAACTATGGCTACACCTTC	-	-	TRBV29-1	TRBJ1-2
CASSIWRGGQETQYF	TGTGCCAGTAGTATCTGGCGGGGGGGCCAAGAGACCCAGTACTTC	TRBD2	once	TRBV19	TRBJ2-5
CASSPRTGFNYGYTF	TGTGCCAGTAGTCCCCGGACAGGGTTTAACTATGGCTACACCTTC	TRBD1	-	TRBV19	TRBJ1-2
CASSPTGHDTEAFF	TGTGCCAGCTCACCAACGGGACATGACACTGAAGCTTTCTTT	-	-	TRBV18	TRBJ1-1
CASSLGGADGYTF	TGTGCCAGCAGCTTAGGAGGGGCGGATGGCTACACCTTC	-	-	TRBV7-8	TRBJ1-2
CASSRQGDTQYF	TGTGCCAGCAGCCGACAGGGAGATACGCAGTATTTT	TRBD1	-	TRBV11-2	TRBJ2-3
CASSELQGPYGYTF	TGTGCCAGCAGTGAACTGCAGGGACCCTATGGCTACACCTTC	-	once	TRBV2	TRBJ1-2
CASSLGGAGTGELFF	TGTGCTAGCAGCTTAGGGGGGGCTGGCACCGGGGAGCTGTTTTTT	-	-	TRBV7-7	TRBJ2-2
CASSQETTGWNEQFF	TGTGCCAGCAGCCAGGAAACGACAGGGTGGAATGAGCAGTTCTTC	TRBD1	-	TRBV4-2	TRBJ2-1
CASSPSFSYEQYF	TGTGCCAGCAGCCCCTCCTTTTCTTACGAGCAGTACTTC	-	-	TRBV2	TRBJ2-7
CASSLQGLGNTEAFF	TGTGCCAGCAGCTTGCAGGGGCTAGGGAACACTGAAGCTTTCTTT	-	-	TRBV5-4	TRBJ1-1
CASSLALGWDYEQYF	TGTGCCAGCAGCTTAGCGCTAGGCTGGGACTACGAGCAGTACTTC	-	-	TRBV7-9	TRBJ2-7
CASSLYRGRGPGELFF	TGTGCCAGCAGCTTATACCGGGGGCGAGGGCCCGGGGAGCTGTTTTTT	-	-	TRBV7-9	TRBJ2-2
CSVDPSGYTF	TGCAGCGTTGACCCATCTGGCTACACCTTC	-	-	TRBV29-1	TRBJ1-2
CASSSYRVERYGYTF	TGTGCCAGCAGCAGTTACAGGGTGGAACGGTATGGCTACACCTTC	-	-	TRBV5-4	TRBJ1-2
CASSQGAQPYEQYF	TGTGCCAGCAGCCAAGGGGCACAGCCCTACGAGCAGTACTTC	-	-	TRBV4-2	TRBJ2-7
CSAGRGNEQFF	TGCAGTGCCGGGCGTGGGAATGAGCAGTTCTTC	-	-	TRBV20-1	TRBJ2-1
CASSYRTGSYTGELFF	TGTGCCAGCAGCTATCGGACAGGATCATACACCGGGGAGCTGTTTTTT	TRBD1	-	TRBV9	TRBJ2-2
CAWARGSTEKLFF	TGTGCCTGGGCTAGAGGTTCGACCGAAAAACTGTTTTTT	-	-	TRBV30	TRBJ1-4
CASSPDRFRIYGYTF	TGTGCCAGCAGTCCGGACAGATTCAGGATCTATGGCTACACCTTC	-	-	TRBV6-5	TRBJ1-2
CASSLNTGNTEAFF	TGTGCCAGCAGCTTAAACACCGGGAACACTGAAGCTTTCTTT	-	-	TRBV7-9	TRBJ1-1
CASSPGQTEAFF	TGTGCCAGCTCACCAGGACAGACTGAAGCTTTCTTT	-	-	TRBV18	TRBJ1-1
CASSSQGVANGELFF	TGTGCCAGCAGCTCACAGGGGGTTGCGAACGGGGAGCTGTTTTTT	TRBD1	-	TRBV5-4	TRBJ2-2
CASSIGSMNTEAFF	TGTGCCAGTAGTATAGGTTCGATGAACACTGAAGCTTTCTTT	-	once	TRBV19	TRBJ1-1
CASRGDFGDWQYF	TGTGCCAGCAGGGGGGATTTCGGGGATTGGCAGTACTTC	-	few	TRBV19	TRBJ2-5
CAWTYGISGANVLTF	TGTGCCTGGACCTATGGGATCTCTGGGGCCAACGTCCTGACTTTC	-	-	TRBV30	TRBJ2-6
CASSIIGQVGTEAFF	TGTGCCAGTAGTATCATAGGGCAGGTAGGCACTGAAGCTTTCTTT	-	-	TRBV19	TRBJ1-1
CASSLAGSYNSPLHF	TGTGCCAGCAGCTTGGCAGGGTCCTATAATTCACCCCTCCACTTT	-	-	TRBV5-4	TRBJ1-6
CASSRQEDYGYTF	TGTGCCAGCAGTCGACAGGAAGACTATGGCTACACCTTC	-	-	TRBV12-3/TRBV12-4	TRBJ1-2
CASSPRRGGGDTGELFF	TGTGCCAGCAGCCCCCGGAGGGGCGGGGGAGACACCGGGGAGCTGTTTTTT	TRBD2	-	TRBV11-2	TRBJ2-2
CASSPLGIGEQYF	TGTGCCAGCAGCCCGTTGGGGATAGGAGAGCAGTACTTC	-	-	TRBV7-9	TRBJ2-7
CASSPTRQNTEAFF	TGTGCCAGTAGTCCCACGAGGCAGAACACTGAAGCTTTCTTT	-	once	TRBV19	TRBJ1-1
CASTLVTPDRPSNQPQHF	TGTGCCAGCACCCTAGTGACCCCGGACAGACCTAGCAATCAGCCCCAGCATTTT	-	many	TRBV6-4	TRBJ1-5
CASSSAAGVEKLFF	TGTGCCAGCAGCTCAGCTGCGGGGGTTGAAAAACTGTTTTTT	-	-	TRBV9	TRBJ1-4
CAWSVGQGNTIYF	TGTGCCTGGAGTGTAGGACAGGGAAACACCATATATTTT	-	-	TRBV30	TRBJ1-3
CASSPGTGGSPLHF	TGTGCCAGCAGTCCAGGGACAGGGGGTTCACCCCTCCACTTT	TRBD1	-	TRBV28	TRBJ1-6
CASSPGWGQGAQSTEAFF	TGTGCCAGCAGCCCAGGTTGGGGACAGGGGGCGCAGAGCACTGAAGCTTTCTTT	TRBD1	-	TRBV5-5	TRBJ1-1
CASTRDRGNQPQHF	TGTGCCAGCACCCGGGACAGGGGCAATCAGCCCCAGCATTTT	TRBD1	-	TRBV11-2	TRBJ1-5
CASSQFRDGNYGYTF	TGTGCCAGTAGTCAGTTCCGGGACGGTAACTATGGCTACACCTTC	-	once	TRBV19	TRBJ1-2